A single sample is the source of the 3 T cell receptor beta chains below, sequenced in a study of OX40 agonist ivuxolimab in advanced cancers. Sequencing used immunoSEQ multiplex PCR; TCRdb keeps in-frame clones, though not all of them. Of tens of thousands of clones in the sample, roughly 86% were seen once. The specimen was CD4+ or CD8+ T cells sorted from blood, collected in a trial of the OX40 agonist ivuxolimab. These receptor sequences come from an adult with an advanced solid tumor such as melanoma, head and neck, liver or kidney cancer.

V and J are TRBV29-1 and TRBJ1-4; 7 bases match TRBD1. The junction had 5 bases not matched to a gene; V was cut back by 5 bases and J by 5 bases. Germline CDR1 reads SQVTM; CDR2 reads ANQGSEA. The CDR3 is made up of 13 amino acids. CDR3 DNA sequence: TGCAGCGTTACCGGGACAGAAAATGAAAAACTGTTTTTT. Protein product: CSVTGTENEKLFF. Complete variable domain (other parts from reference TRBV29-1 and TRBJ1-4): SAVISQKPSRDICQRGTSLTIQCQVDSQVTMMFWYRQQPGQSLTLIATANQGSEATYESGFVIDKFPISRPNLTFSTLTVSNMSPEDSSIYLCSVTGTENEKLFFGSGTQLSVL.

The chain uses TRBV7-8 and TRBJ1-1; D call uncertain. Looked up from germline, CDR1 is SGHVS and CDR2 is FQNEAQ. The CDR3 is made up of 14 amino acids. Trimming shortened V by 4 bases and J by 1 base, and 10 bases separated the two germline ends. The CDR3 here is CASSWTDGNTEAFF. CDR3 nucleotides: TGTGCCAGCAGCTGGACGGACGGGAACACTGAAGCTTTCTTT.

This clone was observed a single time. This chain uses TRBV18 with TRBJ2-7; tentatively, D is TRBD1 or TRBD2 (6 bases each). CDR1 and CDR2 from the germline V gene are KGHSH and LQKENI. The CDR3 contains 15 residues. Trimming left V 3 bases short and J 0 bases short, with 12 bases between. CDR3 sequence reads: CASSPYEGGSYEQYF. CDR3 in DNA: TGTGCCAGCTCACCTTACGAGGGGGGCTCCTACGAGCAGTACTTC.